This T cell receptor (beta chain) came from a study of blood T cell repertoires in COVID-19. As for the study in general: The United States, Italy and Spain provided the acute and convalescent COVID-19 samples.

Profiling relied on immunoSEQ multiplex PCR, and the TCRdb table lists in-frame clones only, not all of them. Among about 180,000 clones, 88% were seen once, and the ten largest hold roughly 9%. This sequence originates from a woman aged 18 to 35 who had recovered from COVID-19. The material sequenced was PBMCs or T cells enriched from blood (not recorded which).

Here the CDR3 DNA reads TGTGCCAGCAGCTCCCTAAATGCGCAGCCCCAGCATTTT. Protein product: CASSSLNAQPQHF. This chain joins TRBV13 and TRBJ1-5; D is unclear. Germline values: CDR1 PRHDT, CDR2 FYEKMQ (reference sequence). The CDR3 totals 13 residues. V shed 4 bases and J shed 7 bases, with 11 bases lying between them.